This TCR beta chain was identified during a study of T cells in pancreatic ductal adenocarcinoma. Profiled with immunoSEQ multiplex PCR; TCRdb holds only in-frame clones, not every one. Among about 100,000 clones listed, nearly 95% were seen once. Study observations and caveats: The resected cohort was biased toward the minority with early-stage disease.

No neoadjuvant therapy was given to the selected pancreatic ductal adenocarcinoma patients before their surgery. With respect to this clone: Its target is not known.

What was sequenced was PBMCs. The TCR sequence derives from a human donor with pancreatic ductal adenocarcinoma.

CDR3 in DNA: TGTGCCAGCAGCTTAGGGACAGACTATGGCTACACCTTC. Its translation is CASSLGTDYGYTF. V gene TRBV7-9 combines with J gene TRBJ1-2; TRBD1 is a possible D gene (6 bases). The V gene lost 1 base and the J gene lost 3 bases, with 6 bases spanning the gap. Per the germline V gene, CDR1 is SEHNR and CDR2 is FQNEAQ (reference sequence). The CDR3 is 13 amino acids. Full variable domain (rest looked up from reference TRBV7-9 and TRBJ1-2): DTGVSQNPRHKITKRGQNVTFRCDPISEHNRLYWYRQTLGQGPEFLTYFQNEAQLEKSRLLSDRFSAERPKGSFSTLEIQRTEQGDSAMYLCASSLGTDYGYTFGSGTRLTVV.